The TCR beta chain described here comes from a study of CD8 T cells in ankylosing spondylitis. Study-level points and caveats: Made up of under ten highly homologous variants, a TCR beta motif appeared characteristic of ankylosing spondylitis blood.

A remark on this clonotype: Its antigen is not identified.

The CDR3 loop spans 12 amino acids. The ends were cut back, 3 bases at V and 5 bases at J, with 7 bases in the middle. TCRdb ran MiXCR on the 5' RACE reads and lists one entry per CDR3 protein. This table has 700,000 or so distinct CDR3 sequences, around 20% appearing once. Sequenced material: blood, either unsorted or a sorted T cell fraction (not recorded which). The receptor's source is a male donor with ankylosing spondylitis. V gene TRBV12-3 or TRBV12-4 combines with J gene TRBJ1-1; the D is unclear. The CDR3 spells CASSFGRTEAFF. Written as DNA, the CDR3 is TGTGCCAGCAGTTTCGGACGGACTGAAGCTTTCTTT.